The source of this T cell receptor beta chain is a study of brain T cells in children with intractable seizures. Sequencing used immunoSEQ multiplex PCR; TCRdb keeps in-frame clones, though not all of them. The table lists approximately 330,000 clones, over 90% of them singletons. V was clipped by 1 base and J by 6 bases, with 13 bases between them. The germline V gene has CDR1 SGHTA and CDR2 FQGTGA. CDR3 length equals 15 residues. Regarding time point: blood from clinic visit 5 months post-surgery; TSC patient then seizure free. Pre-surgery treatment included at least one anti-epileptic drug. The chain combines TRBV7-3 with TRBJ2-1; no clear D. This receptor was identified in a boy under two years old with tuberous sclerosis and intractable seizures. Sequenced here: peripheral blood, sampled less than 6 months after surgery. The CDR3 DNA reads TGTGCCAGCAGCTTAATCAGCTCCCTCGGCAATGAGCAGTTCTTC. Translation gives CASSLISSLGNEQFF.